The clone carrying this TCR beta chain was observed a few times. What it binds is unknown. TCRdb re-analyzed the PCR reads using MiXCR. This table has 23,000 or so clones, about 30% appearing once. This specimen belongs to a study of metastatic and nonmetastatic thyroid tumors. The study's findings and limits: According to reports, the diversity of TCR beta was significantly higher in malignant thyroid tumors than in benign nodules, and this held in both blood and tumor samples.

The length of the CDR3 is 14 residues. The germline gives CDR1 MNHNS, CDR2 SASEGT. V shed 5 bases and J 5 bases; nucleotides not matched to a gene: 8. Thyroid surgery was preceded by no treatment in any patient. The sample comprised tumor tissue. This chain uses TRBV6-1 with TRBJ2-7; 8 nucleotides align to TRBD1. The receptor was isolated from a female donor with papillary thyroid cancer or a benign thyroid nodule (not recorded which). Some clones in this sample may be carry-over from other donors' samples. The CDR3 DNA reads TGTGCCAGCAGTAGGGACAGGAGTAACCACGAGCAGTACTTC. Translation gives CASSRDRSNHEQYF.